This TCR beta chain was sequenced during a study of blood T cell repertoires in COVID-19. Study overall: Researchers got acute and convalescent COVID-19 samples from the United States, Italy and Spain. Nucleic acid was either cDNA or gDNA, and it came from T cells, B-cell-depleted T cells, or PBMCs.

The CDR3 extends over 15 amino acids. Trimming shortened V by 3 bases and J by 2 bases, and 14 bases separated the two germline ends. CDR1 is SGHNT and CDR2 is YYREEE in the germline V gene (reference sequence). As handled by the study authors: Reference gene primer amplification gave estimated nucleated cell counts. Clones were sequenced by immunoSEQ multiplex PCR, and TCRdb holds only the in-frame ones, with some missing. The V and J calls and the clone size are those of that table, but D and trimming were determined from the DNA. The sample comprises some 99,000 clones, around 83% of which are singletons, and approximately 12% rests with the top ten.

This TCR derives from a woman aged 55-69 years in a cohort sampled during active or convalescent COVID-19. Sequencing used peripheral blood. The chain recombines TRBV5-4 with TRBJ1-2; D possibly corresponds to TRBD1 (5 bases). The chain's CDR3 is CASSSATTENYGYTF. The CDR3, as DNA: TGTGCCAGCAGCTCCGCGACGACAGAGAACTATGGCTACACCTTC.